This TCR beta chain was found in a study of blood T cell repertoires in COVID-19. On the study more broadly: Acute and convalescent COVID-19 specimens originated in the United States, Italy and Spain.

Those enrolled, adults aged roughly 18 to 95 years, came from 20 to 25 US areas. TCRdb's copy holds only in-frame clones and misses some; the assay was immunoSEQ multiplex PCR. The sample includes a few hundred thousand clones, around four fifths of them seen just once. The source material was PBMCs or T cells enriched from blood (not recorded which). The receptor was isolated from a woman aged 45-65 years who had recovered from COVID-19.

CDR3 sequence (DNA): TGTGCCATCAGGTCGACCGGGACAGGGGTGACCTATGGCTACACCTTC. Its translation is CAIRSTGTGVTYGYTF. The V call is TRBV10-3, the J call TRBJ1-2; 10 nucleotides align to TRBD1. The CDR3 loop spans 16 amino acids. The ends lost 6 bases at V and 4 bases at J; junction bases unmatched: 11. The germline CDR1 and CDR2 sequences are ENHRY and SYGVKD.